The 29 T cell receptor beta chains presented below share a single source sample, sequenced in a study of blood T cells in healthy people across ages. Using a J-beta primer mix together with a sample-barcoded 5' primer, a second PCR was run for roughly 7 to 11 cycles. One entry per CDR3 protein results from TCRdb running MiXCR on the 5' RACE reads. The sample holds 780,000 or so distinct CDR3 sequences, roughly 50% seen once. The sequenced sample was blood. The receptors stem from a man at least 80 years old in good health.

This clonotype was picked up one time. The CDR3 spells CAWSVRRAFF. The CDR3 DNA follows: TGTGCCTGGAGTGTACGTAGAGCTTTCTTT. The chain combines TRBV30 with TRBJ1-1; no definite D call. The CDR3 is made up of 10 amino acids. CDR1 and CDR2 (germline): GTSNPN, SVGIG (reference sequence). Trimming took off 0 bases at V and 10 bases at J, with 6 bases between the two ends.

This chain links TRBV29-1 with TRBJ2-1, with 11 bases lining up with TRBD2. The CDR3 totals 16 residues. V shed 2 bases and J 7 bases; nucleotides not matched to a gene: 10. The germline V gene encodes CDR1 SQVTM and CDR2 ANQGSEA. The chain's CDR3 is CSVEPPSGRSRNEQFF. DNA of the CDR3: TGCAGCGTTGAACCGCCTAGCGGGAGGAGTAGGAATGAGCAGTTCTTC.

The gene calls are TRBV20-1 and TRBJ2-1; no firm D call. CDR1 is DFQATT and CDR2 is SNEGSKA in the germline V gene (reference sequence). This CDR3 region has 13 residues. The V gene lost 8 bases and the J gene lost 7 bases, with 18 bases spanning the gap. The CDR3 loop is CSPRSSNGNEQFF. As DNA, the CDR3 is TGCAGTCCGAGGAGTAGTAATGGAAATGAGCAGTTCTTC.

The CDR3 nucleotides read TGCAGTGCTAGTGGGGACAGGGGGAGGGCAGATACGCAGTATTTT. Protein product: CSASGDRGRADTQYF. The rearrangement joins TRBV20-1 to TRBJ2-3; 11 bases are shared with TRBD1. The V gene's germline CDR1 is DFQATT and CDR2 SNEGSKA (reference sequence). Unmatched junction bases numbered 6, after V lost 3 bases and J lost 4 bases. The CDR3 is 15 amino acids.

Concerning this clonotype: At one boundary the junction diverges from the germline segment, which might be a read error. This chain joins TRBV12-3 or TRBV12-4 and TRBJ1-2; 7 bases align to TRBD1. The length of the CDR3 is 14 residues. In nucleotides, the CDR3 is TGTGCCGGCAGTTTTGACAGGGCGAACTATGGCTACACCTTC. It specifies CAGSFDRANYGYTF.

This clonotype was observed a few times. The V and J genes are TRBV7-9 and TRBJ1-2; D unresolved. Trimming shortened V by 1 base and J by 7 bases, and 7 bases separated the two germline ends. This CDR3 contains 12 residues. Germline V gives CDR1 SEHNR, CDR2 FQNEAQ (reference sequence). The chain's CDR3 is CASSLVVVGYTF. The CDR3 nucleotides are TGTGCCAGCAGCTTAGTCGTCGTTGGCTACACCTTC.

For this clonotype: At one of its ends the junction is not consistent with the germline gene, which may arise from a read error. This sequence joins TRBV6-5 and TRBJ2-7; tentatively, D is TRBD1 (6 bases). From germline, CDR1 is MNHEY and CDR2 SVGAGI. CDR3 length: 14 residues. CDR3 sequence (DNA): TGTGCTAGCAGGGAGCAGGGGAAAACCTACGAGCAGTACTTC. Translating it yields CASREQGKTYEQYF.

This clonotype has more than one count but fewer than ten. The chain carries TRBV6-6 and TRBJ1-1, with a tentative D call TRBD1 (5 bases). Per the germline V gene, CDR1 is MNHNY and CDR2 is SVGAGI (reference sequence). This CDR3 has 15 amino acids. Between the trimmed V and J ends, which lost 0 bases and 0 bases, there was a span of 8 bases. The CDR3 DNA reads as TGTGCCAGCAGTTACTCAGGACACTTGAACACTGAAGCTTTCTTT. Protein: CASSYSGHLNTEAFF.

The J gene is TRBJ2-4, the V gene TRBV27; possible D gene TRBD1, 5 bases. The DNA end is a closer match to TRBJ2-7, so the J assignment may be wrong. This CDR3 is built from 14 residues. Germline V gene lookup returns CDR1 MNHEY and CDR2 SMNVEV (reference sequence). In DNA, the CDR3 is TGTGCCTCCGCCTTGGATTTGGGGCCCTACGAGCAGTACTTC. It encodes CASALDLGPYEQYF.

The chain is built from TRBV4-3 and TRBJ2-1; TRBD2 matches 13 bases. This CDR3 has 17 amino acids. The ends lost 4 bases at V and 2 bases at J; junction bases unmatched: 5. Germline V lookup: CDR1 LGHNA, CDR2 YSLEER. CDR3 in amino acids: CASSRTSGSVTYNEQFF. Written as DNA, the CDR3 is TGCGCCAGCAGCCGGACTAGCGGGAGTGTGACCTACAATGAGCAGTTCTTC.

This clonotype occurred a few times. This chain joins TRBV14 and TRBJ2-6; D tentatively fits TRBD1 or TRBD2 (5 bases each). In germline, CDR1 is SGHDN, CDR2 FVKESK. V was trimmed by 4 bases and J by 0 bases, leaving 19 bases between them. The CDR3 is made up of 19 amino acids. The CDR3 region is CASSLISGTPSSGANVLTF. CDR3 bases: TGTGCCAGCAGCCTAATTTCGGGGACCCCGAGCTCTGGGGCCAACGTCCTGACTTTC.

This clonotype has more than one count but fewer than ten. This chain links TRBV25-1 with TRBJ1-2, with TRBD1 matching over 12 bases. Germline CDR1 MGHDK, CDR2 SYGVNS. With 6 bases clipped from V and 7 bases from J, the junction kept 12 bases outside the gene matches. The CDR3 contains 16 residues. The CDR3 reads CASRSGTGGAGGGYTF. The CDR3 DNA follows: TGTGCCAGCAGATCCGGGACAGGGGGCGCAGGGGGTGGCTACACCTTC.

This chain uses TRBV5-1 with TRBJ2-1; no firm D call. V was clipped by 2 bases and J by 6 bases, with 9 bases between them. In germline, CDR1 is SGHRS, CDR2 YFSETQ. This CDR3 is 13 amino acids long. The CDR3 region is CASSFEALNEQFF. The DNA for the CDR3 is TGCGCCAGCAGCTTTGAGGCCCTCAATGAGCAGTTCTTC.

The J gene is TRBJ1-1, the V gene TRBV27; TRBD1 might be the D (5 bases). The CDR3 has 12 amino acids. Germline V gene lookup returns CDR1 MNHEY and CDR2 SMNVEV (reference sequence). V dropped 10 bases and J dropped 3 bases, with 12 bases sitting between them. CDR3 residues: CANTGRDTEAFF. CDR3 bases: TGTGCCAACACCGGCAGGGACACTGAAGCTTTCTTT.

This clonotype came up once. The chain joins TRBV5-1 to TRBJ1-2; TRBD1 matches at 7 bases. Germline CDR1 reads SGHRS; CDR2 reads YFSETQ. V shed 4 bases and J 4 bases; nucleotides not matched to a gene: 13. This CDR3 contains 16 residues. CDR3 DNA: TGCGCCAGCAGCAAATCGACAGGGAGCACTTCCTATGGCTACACCTTC. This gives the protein CASSKSTGSTSYGYTF.

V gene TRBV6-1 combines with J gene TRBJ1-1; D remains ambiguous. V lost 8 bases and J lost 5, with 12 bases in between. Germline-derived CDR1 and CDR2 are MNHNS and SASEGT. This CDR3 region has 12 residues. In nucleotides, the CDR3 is TGTGCCAGCCTCGTTGGGGTTACTGAAGCTTTCTTT. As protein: CASLVGVTEAFF.

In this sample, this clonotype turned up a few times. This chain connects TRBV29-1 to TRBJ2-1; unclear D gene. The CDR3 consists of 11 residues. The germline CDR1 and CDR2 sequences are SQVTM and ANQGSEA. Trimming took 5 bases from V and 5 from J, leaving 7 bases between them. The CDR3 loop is CSVTKNNEQFF. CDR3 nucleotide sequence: TGCAGCGTTACTAAGAACAATGAGCAGTTCTTC.

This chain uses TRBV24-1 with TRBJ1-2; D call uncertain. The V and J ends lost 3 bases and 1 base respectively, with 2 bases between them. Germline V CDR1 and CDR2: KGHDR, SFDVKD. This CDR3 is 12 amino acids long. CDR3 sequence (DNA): TGTGCCACCAGTGATGTTAACTATGGCTACACCTTC. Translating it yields CATSDVNYGYTF.

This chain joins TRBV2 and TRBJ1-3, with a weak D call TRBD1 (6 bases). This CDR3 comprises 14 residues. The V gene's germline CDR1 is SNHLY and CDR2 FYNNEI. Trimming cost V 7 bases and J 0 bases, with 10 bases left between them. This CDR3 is CASITGSSGNTIYF. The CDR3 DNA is TGTGCCAGCATCACAGGGAGCTCTGGAAACACCATATATTTT.

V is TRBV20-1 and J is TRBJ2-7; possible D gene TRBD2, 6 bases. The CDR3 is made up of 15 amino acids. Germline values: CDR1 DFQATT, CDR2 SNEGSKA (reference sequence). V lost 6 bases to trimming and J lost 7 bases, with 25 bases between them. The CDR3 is CSARSLAASYNEQYF. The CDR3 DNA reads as TGCAGTGCCAGGTCCTTAGCGGCTTCCTACAATGAGCAGTACTTC.

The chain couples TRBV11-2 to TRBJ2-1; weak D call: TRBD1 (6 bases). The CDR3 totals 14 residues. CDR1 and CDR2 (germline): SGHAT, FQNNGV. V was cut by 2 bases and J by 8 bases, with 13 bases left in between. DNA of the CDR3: TGTGCCAGCAGCTTAACAGGGTCACCCGATGAGCAGTTCTTC. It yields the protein CASSLTGSPDEQFF.

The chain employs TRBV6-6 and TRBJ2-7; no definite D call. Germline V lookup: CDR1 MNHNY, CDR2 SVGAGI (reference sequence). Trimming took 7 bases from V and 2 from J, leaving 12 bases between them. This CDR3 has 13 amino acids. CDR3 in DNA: TGTGCCAGCACCTACGGCAGAACCTACGAGCAGTACTTC. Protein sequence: CASTYGRTYEQYF.

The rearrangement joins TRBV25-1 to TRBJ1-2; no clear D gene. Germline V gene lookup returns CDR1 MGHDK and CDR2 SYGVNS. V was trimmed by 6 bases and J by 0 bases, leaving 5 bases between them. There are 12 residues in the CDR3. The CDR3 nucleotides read TGTGCCAGCAGCCAGTCTAACTATGGCTACACCTTC. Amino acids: CASSQSNYGYTF.

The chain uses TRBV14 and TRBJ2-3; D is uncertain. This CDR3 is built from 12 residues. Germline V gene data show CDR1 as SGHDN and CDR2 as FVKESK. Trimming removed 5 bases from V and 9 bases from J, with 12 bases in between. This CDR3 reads CASSSGSWTQYF. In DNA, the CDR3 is TGTGCCAGCAGCTCGGGTAGTTGGACGCAGTATTTT.

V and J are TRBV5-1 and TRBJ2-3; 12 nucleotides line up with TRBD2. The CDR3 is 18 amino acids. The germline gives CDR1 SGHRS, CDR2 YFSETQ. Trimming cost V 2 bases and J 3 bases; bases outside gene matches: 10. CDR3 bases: TGCGCCAGCAGCTTCGGGCTAGCGGGAGGGCCAGGAACAGATACGCAGTATTTT. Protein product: CASSFGLAGGPGTDTQYF.

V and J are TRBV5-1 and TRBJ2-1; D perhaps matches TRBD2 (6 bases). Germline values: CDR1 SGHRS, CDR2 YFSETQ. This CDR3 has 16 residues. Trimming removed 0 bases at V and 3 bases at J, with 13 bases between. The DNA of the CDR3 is TGCGCCAGCAGCTTGGCGGGGGACTCTTACTACAATGAGCAGTTCTTC. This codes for CASSLAGDSYYNEQFF.

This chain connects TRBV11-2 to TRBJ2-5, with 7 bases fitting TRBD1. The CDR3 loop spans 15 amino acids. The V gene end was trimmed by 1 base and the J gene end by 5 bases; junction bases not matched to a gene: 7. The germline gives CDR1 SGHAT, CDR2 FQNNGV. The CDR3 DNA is TGTGCCAGCAGCTTAGCGAGGGGGCCTCATGAGACCCAGTACTTC. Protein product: CASSLARGPHETQYF.

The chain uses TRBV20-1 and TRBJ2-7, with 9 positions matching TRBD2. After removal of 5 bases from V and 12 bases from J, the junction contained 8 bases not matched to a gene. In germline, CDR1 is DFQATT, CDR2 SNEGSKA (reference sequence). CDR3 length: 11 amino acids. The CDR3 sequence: CSAGIETSGYF. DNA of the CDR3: TGCAGTGCTGGGATAGAGACTAGCGGGTACTTC.

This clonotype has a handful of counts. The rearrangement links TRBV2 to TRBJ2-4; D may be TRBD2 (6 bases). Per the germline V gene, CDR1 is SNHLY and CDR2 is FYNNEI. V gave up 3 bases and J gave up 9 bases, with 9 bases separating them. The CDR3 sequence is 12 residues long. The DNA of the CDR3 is TGTGCCAGCAGTGACGGGGGAACCATTCAGTACTTC. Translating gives CASSDGGTIQYF.